This TCR beta chain was retrieved from a study of T cell responses to AZD1222 COVID-19 vaccine. Notes on this clone: The antigen is undetermined.

Here immunoSEQ multiplex PCR was the method, and the copy in TCRdb shows in-frame clones only, minus some. The sample has about 110,000 clones; around nine tenths are singletons. The CDR3 covers 16 residues. Germline loops: CDR1 MNHNS, CDR2 SASEGT. J was trimmed by 7 bases and V by 4 bases; bases with no gene match: 9. Study-wide results and caveats: Mostly white British, mostly female donors; authors suggested clonal diversity may be underestimated. Of spike-specific TCRs, nearly half reportedly target regions left unmutated in variants. Sampling that yielded the repertoires occurred only after the peak T cell response.

The specimen was peripheral blood, collected 28 days after the second AZD1222 dose. V and J are TRBV6-1 and TRBJ2-4, with 11 positions matching TRBD1. The sequence was collected from an adult who received the AZD1222 COVID-19 vaccine. The DNA of the CDR3 is TGTGCCAGCAGTGCCCTAGGACAGGGGGCGCGGAACATTCAGTACTTC. Translated, it gives CASSALGQGARNIQYF.